This TCR beta chain was obtained from a study of response to subunit inactivated influenza vaccine. TCRdb re-derived calls from the RT-PCR reads in MiXCR, one entry per CDR3 protein. The data contain some 500,000 distinct CDR3 sequences, about 25% of them singletons. The germline V gene has CDR1 MNHEY and CDR2 SVGEGT. The CDR3 sequence is 10 residues long. Trimming shortened V by 7 bases and J by 5 bases, and 5 bases separated the two germline ends. Material: CD4+ T cells sorted from PBMCs, obtained more than 4 days after vaccination. This receptor was identified in a man aged 50 or older who received an inactivated influenza vaccine. V usage is TRBV6-2 or TRBV6-3 and J usage is TRBJ2-5; no definite D call. The CDR3 bases are TGTGCCAGCATCGGGGAGACCCAGTACTTC. It is translated as CASIGETQYF.